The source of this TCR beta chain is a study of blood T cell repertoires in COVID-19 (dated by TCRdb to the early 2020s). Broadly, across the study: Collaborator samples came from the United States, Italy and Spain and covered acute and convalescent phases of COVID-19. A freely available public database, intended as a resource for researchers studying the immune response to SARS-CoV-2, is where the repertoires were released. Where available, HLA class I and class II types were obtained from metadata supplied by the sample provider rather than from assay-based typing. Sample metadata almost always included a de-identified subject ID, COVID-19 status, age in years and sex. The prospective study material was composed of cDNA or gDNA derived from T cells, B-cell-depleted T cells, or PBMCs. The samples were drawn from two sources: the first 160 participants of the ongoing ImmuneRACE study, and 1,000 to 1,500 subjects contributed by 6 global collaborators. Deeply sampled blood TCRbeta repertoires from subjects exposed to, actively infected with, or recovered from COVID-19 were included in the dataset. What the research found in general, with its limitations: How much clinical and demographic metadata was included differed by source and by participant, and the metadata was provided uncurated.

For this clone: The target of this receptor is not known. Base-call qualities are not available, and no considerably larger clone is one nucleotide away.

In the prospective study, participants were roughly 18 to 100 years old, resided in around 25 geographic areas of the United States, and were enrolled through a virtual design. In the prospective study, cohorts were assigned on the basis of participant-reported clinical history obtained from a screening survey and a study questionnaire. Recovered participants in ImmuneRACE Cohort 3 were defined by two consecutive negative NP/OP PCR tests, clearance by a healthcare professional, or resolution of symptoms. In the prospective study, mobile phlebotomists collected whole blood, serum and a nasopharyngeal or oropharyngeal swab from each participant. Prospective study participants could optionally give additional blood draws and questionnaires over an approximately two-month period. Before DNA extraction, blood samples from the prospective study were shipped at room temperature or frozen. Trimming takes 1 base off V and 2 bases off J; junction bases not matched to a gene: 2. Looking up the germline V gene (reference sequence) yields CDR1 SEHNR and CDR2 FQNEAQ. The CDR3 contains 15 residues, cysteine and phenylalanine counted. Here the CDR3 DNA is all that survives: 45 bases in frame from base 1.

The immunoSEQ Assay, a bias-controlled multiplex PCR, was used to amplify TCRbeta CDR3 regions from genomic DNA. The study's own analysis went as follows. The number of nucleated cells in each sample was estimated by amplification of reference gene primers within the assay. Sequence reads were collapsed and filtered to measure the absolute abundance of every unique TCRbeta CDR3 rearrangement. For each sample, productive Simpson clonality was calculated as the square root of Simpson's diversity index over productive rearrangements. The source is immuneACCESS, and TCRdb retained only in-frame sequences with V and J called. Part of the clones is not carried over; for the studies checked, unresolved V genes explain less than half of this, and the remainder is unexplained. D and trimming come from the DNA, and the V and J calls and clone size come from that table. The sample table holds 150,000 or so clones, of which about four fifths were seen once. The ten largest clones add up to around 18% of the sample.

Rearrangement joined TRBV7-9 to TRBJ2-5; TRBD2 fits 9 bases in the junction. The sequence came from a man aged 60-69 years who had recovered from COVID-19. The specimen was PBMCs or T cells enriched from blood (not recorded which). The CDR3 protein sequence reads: CASSLGAGGQETQYF. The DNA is TGTGCCAGCAGCTTAGGAGCGGGGGGACAAGAGACCCAGTACTTC. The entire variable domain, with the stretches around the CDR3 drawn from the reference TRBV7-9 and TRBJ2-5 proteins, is DTGVSQNPRHKITKRGQNVTFRCDPISEHNRLYWYRQTLGQGPEFLTYFQNEAQLEKSRLLSDRFSAERPKGSFSTLEIQRTEQGDSAMYLCASSLGAGGQETQYFGPGTRLLVL.